Detailed here is one T cell receptor (beta chain). Its antigen remains unknown. This CDR3 has 12 amino acids. Per the germline V gene, CDR1 is MNHEY and CDR2 is SVGEGT. V was shortened by 9 bases and J by 4 bases, with 12 bases between the two germline ends. Treatment here: roughly 10-day PBMC culture with coronavirus spike peptide pools or control peptides (ViraFEST assay). ViraFEST sequenced TCRs after peptide-pool expansion of antigen-specific T cells. These data are taken from a study of vaccination and CD4 T cells after COVID-19. Sequence data for DNA of cultured CD4+ T cells were generated by the Oncomine TCR Beta short-read assay. TCRdb passed the PCR reads through MiXCR, listing each CDR3 protein once. Of roughly 24,000 distinct CDR3 sequences in the sample, 64% were seen once.

The sequencing sample was made of CD4+ T cells from blood, cultured in vitro. The TCR originated in a human donor who had recovered from COVID-19. This chain uses TRBV6-2 or TRBV6-3 with TRBJ1-1; unclear D gene. The CDR3 region is CASERLGTEAFF. The CDR3 bases are TGTGCCAGTGAAAGATTGGGCACTGAAGCTTTCTTT.